This T cell receptor beta chain was recovered during a study of blood T cell repertoires in COVID-19. Some clones are missing from TCRdb's copy, which holds only in-frame ones; the method was immunoSEQ multiplex PCR. Of roughly 440,000 clones listed, 70% to 90% are singletons. This clonotype was obtained from a woman between 50 and 59 years old with COVID-19, enrolled during active disease. What was sequenced was peripheral blood.

This CDR3 reads CASSFPGREGNQPQHF. CDR3 in DNA: TGTGCCAGCAGCTTCCCTGGCAGGGAGGGAAATCAGCCCCAGCATTTT. The rearrangement links TRBV7-8 to TRBJ1-5; weak D call: TRBD1 (5 bases). Trimming pared 3 bases from V and 4 bases from J, leaving 16 bases between. Germline V CDR1 and CDR2: SGHVS, FQNEAQ. CDR3 length equals 16 residues.